Below are 29 T cell receptor beta chains sequenced from a single sample in a study of blood T cell repertoires in COVID-19. Method: immunoSEQ multiplex PCR; TCRdb's copy keeps in-frame clones and lacks some. The sample contains about 220,000 clones, almost 85% of which appear only once. The sequenced sample was peripheral blood. The receptors were sampled from a woman aged 70-85 years with COVID-19, enrolled during active disease.

The V and J genes are TRBV5-1 and TRBJ1-2; no reliable D call. The CDR3 loop spans 14 amino acids. Per germline, CDR1 SGHRS and CDR2 YFSETQ. V shed 3 bases and J shed 7 bases, with 16 bases lying between them. The CDR3 loop reads CASSSAVERGGYTF. CDR3 nucleotide sequence: TGCGCCAGCAGCTCGGCAGTCGAACGCGGTGGCTACACCTTC.

In this sample, this clone turned up once. The genes are TRBV7-3 and TRBJ2-1, with D possibly matching TRBD2 (5 bases). V lost 0 bases to trimming and J lost 5 bases, with 14 bases between them. This CDR3 is built from 16 residues. Germline CDR1 SGHTA, CDR2 FQGTGA. CDR3 sequence reads: CASSLTRSSGNNEQFF. The CDR3 nucleotides are TGTGCCAGCAGCTTAACGCGCTCCTCGGGAAACAATGAGCAGTTCTTC. The complete variable domain, with remaining parts taken from reference TRBV7-3 and TRBJ2-1, reads GAGVSQTPSNKVTEKGKYVELRCDPISGHTALYWYRQSLGQGPEFLIYFQGTGAADDSGLPNDRFFAVRPEGSVSTLKIQRTERGDSAVYLCASSLTRSSGNNEQFFGPGTRLTVL.

The V call is TRBV24-1, the J call TRBJ2-1; weak D call: TRBD2 (6 bases). Germline V lookup: CDR1 KGHDR, CDR2 SFDVKD. Trimming stripped 10 bases from V and 7 bases from J, with 31 bases between. This CDR3 is built from 18 residues. The CDR3: CATPSQCIAGKTGNEQFF. For the CDR3, the DNA is TGTGCCACTCCCTCCCAGTGTATTGCGGGAAAAACGGGGAATGAGCAGTTCTTC.

The genes are TRBV6-1 and TRBJ1-1; unclear D gene. Trimming took off 3 bases at V and 5 bases at J, with 16 bases between the two ends. CDR3 length equals 15 residues. Germline-derived CDR1 and CDR2 are MNHNS and SASEGT. Written as DNA, the CDR3 is TGTGCCAGCAGTGAGATGGCGGCCACGGGGACTGAAGCTTTCTTT. Protein: CASSEMAATGTEAFF.

The chain carries TRBV5-1 and TRBJ2-1, with 8 positions matching TRBD1. The CDR3 contains 15 residues. CDR1 SGHRS and CDR2 YFSETQ come from the germline V gene. Losses at the gene ends were 3 bases for V and 3 bases for J; bases not matched to a gene: 5. The CDR3 DNA reads as TGCGCCAGCAGCTCAGGACAGGGTAACTACAATGAGCAGTTCTTC. Its protein product is CASSSGQGNYNEQFF.

This clone was recorded once. The V gene is TRBV6-2 or TRBV6-3, the J gene TRBJ2-3; unclear D gene. Germline CDR1 is MNHEY and CDR2 is SVGEGT. The CDR3 is 11 amino acids. The ends were cut back, 5 bases at V and 8 bases at J, with 8 bases in the middle. The CDR3: CASSLLSTQYF. DNA for the CDR3: TGTGCCAGCAGTCTACTTAGTACGCAGTATTTT.

This clone was seen only a few times. This rearrangement joins TRBV10-3 to TRBJ1-1, with D possibly TRBD1 on 5 matching bases. Germline V gives CDR1 ENHRY, CDR2 SYGVKD. V lost 10 bases and J lost 11, with 26 bases in between. The CDR3 has 14 amino acids. In DNA, the CDR3 is TGTGCCACTGAGGGGCCGGGAGACTCAAAAGTGGCTTTCTTT. Encoded protein: CATEGPGDSKVAFF.

This chain joins TRBV6-5 and TRBJ2-1, with D uncertain. The germline CDR1 and CDR2 sequences are MNHEY and SVGAGI. The CDR3 sequence is 12 residues long. The V end lost 8 bases, the J end lost 5 bases, and 10 bases lay between the germline ends. CDR3 coding DNA: TGTGCCAGCGGGTGGGCCGACAATGAGCAGTTCTTC. Amino acids: CASGWADNEQFF.

This sequence joins TRBV19 and TRBJ1-5, with 7 bases identical to TRBD1. The V gene end was trimmed by 2 bases and the J gene end by 1 base; junction bases not matched to a gene: 2. Germline V lookup: CDR1 LNHDA, CDR2 SQIVND (reference sequence). The CDR3 spans 15 residues. The CDR3 loop is CASSISRGSNQPQHF. The CDR3 bases are TGTGCCAGTAGTATAAGCAGGGGGAGCAATCAGCCCCAGCATTTT.

V and J are TRBV4-1 and TRBJ1-1, with D perhaps matching TRBD1 (6 bases). Germline CDR1 is MGHRA and CDR2 is YSYEKL. V lost 4 bases, J lost 5 bases, and 11 bases lay in between. The CDR3 totals 13 residues. The CDR3 loop reads CASSLQGGTEAFF. CDR3 bases: TGCGCCAGCAGCCTACAGGGTGGGACTGAAGCTTTCTTT.

This clone was detected once. This chain connects TRBV6-5 to TRBJ1-5, with D maybe TRBD1 (6 bases). The germline V gene encodes CDR1 MNHEY and CDR2 SVGAGI. The CDR3 runs to 15 residues. V lost 5 bases and J lost 1, with 12 bases in between. In DNA, the CDR3 is TGTGCCAGCAGTCACAGGGAAGAAAGCAATCAGCCCCAGCATTTT. Translated, it gives CASSHREESNQPQHF.

The CDR3 loop reads CASSRIGTGEDTQYF. CDR3 coding DNA: TGCGCCAGCAGCCGAATCGGGACAGGGGAAGATACGCAGTATTTT. The chain recombines TRBV5-1 with TRBJ2-3, with 10 bases matching TRBD1. Per germline, CDR1 SGHRS and CDR2 YFSETQ. V shed 4 bases, J shed 5 bases, and the junction held 7 bases outside the gene matches. The CDR3 is 15 amino acids.

The chain uses TRBV5-1 and TRBJ1-2, with 8 bases fitting TRBD1. The CDR3 sequence is 15 residues long. Germline V gives CDR1 SGHRS, CDR2 YFSETQ. V lost 0 bases to trimming and J lost 6 bases; unmatched junction nucleotides: 7. CDR3 region: CASSLGGTGGDGYTF. CDR3 coding DNA: TGCGCCAGCAGCTTGGGGGGGACAGGAGGCGATGGCTACACCTTC. The complete variable domain, with remaining parts taken from reference TRBV5-1 and TRBJ1-2, reads KAGVTQTPRYLIKTRGQQVTLSCSPISGHRSVSWYQQTPGQGLQFLFEYFSETQRNKGNFPGRFSGRQFSNSRSEMNVSTLELGDSALYLCASSLGGTGGDGYTFGSGTRLTVV.

This chain links TRBV7-9 with TRBJ2-2, with a possible D match to TRBD1 (5 bases). In germline, CDR1 is SEHNR, CDR2 FQNEAQ (reference sequence). CDR3 length: 16 residues. Trimming took 6 bases from V and 0 from J, leaving 14 bases between them. The CDR3 nucleotides are TGTGCCAGCAGACATGGGCAGGGATCGAACACCGGGGAGCTGTTTTTT. It encodes CASRHGQGSNTGELFF.

The chain employs TRBV19 and TRBJ1-2; TRBD1 matches 7 bases. Unmatched junction bases numbered 9, after V lost 5 bases and J lost 3 bases. Germline CDR1 and CDR2: LNHDA and SQIVND (reference sequence). CDR3 length: 15 residues. CDR3 DNA: TGTGCCAGTAGTTCAACAGGGGTAGGGCACTATGGCTACACCTTC. Its protein product is CASSSTGVGHYGYTF.

This clone was counted only a few times. The V gene is TRBV2, the J gene TRBJ1-2, with a tentative D call TRBD1 (6 bases). V was cut by 11 bases and J by 5 bases, with 27 bases left in between. The germline V gene encodes CDR1 SNHLY and CDR2 FYNNEI. The CDR3 has 16 amino acids. DNA of the CDR3: TGTGCCCTTCCTAGTGTGGGGGGGCAGGCGGGGTATGGCTACACCTTC. This gives the protein CALPSVGGQAGYGYTF. The variable domain in full, completed from reference TRBV2 and TRBJ1-2, reads EPEVTQTPSHQVTQMGQEVILRCVPISNHLYFYWYRQILGQKVEFLVSFYNNEISEKSEIFDDQFSVERPDGSNFTLKIRSTKLEDSAMYFCALPSVGGQAGYGYTFGSGTRLTVV.

This clone was counted once. The chain couples TRBV6-2 or TRBV6-3 to TRBJ2-7, with 10 bases identical to TRBD2. The CDR3 totals 14 residues. V lost 6 bases to trimming and J lost 6 bases; unmatched junction nucleotides: 8. CDR1 is MNHEY and CDR2 is SVGEGT in the germline V gene. The CDR3 coding sequence is TGTGCCAGCAGCTCGGTCCTAGCGGGGGTCGAGCAGTACTTC. Amino acids: CASSSVLAGVEQYF.

This clone appeared a few times. J is TRBJ1-1 and V is TRBV6-1, with a tentative D call TRBD1 (5 bases). CDR3 size: 14 residues. V lost 3 bases, J lost 4 bases, and 12 bases lay in between. Germline-derived CDR1 and CDR2 are MNHNS and SASEGT. Here the CDR3 reads CASSDRAGVTEAFF. CDR3 sequence (DNA): TGTGCCAGCAGTGATCGGGCGGGGGTCACTGAAGCTTTCTTT.

The V and J genes are TRBV7-2 and TRBJ2-1; weak D call: TRBD2 (5 bases). Trimming left V 4 bases short and J 3 bases short, with 10 bases between. CDR1 SGHTA and CDR2 FQGNSA come from the germline V gene. The CDR3 spans 14 residues. The CDR3 is CASSYPGIYNEQFF. DNA of the CDR3: TGTGCCAGCAGCTACCCGGGGATCTACAATGAGCAGTTCTTC.

The chain uses TRBV19 and TRBJ2-1; 9 nucleotides match TRBD2. Germline loops: CDR1 LNHDA, CDR2 SQIVND (reference sequence). The CDR3 is 15 residues long. J lost 8 bases, V lost 3 bases, and 8 bases had no gene match. This chain's CDR3 is CASSIRRGGRYEQFF. CDR3 in DNA: TGTGCCAGTAGTATTCGGCGGGGGGGCCGCTATGAGCAGTTCTTC.

This rearrangement joins TRBV29-1 to TRBJ2-1; 8 bases map to TRBD1. The V gene's germline CDR1 is SQVTM and CDR2 ANQGSEA. The CDR3 is 14 amino acids. V lost 4 bases and J lost 9; bases outside the gene matches: 11. The CDR3 reads CSVAGTGGSGEQFF. Written as DNA, the CDR3 is TGCAGCGTTGCGGGGACAGGAGGGAGCGGTGAGCAGTTCTTC.

The CDR3 sequence: CASSPRRGNTGELFF. CDR3 nucleotides: TGTGCCAGCAGCCCAAGGAGGGGGAACACCGGGGAGCTGTTTTTT. The chain is built from TRBV11-2 and TRBJ2-2, with a weak D call TRBD2 (6 bases). The CDR3 length is 15 residues. The V and J ends lost 5 bases and 1 base respectively, with 11 bases between them. Looked up from germline, CDR1 is SGHAT and CDR2 is FQNNGV.

The V call is TRBV27, the J call TRBJ1-4; 8 bases are shared with TRBD1. Germline trimming cut 4 bases from V and 0 bases from J; bases unmatched to any gene: 10. In germline, CDR1 is MNHEY, CDR2 SMNVEV (reference sequence). This CDR3 comprises 18 residues. The CDR3 protein is CASSSTGGYRATNEKLFF. CDR3 in DNA: TGTGCCAGCAGTTCTACAGGGGGTTATAGGGCAACTAATGAAAAACTGTTTTTT.

The J gene is TRBJ2-1, the V gene TRBV18; weak D call: TRBD1 (6 bases). Trimming took 0 bases from V and 4 from J, leaving 13 bases between them. Germline values: CDR1 KGHSH, CDR2 LQKENI. CDR3 length: 16 residues. CDR3 sequence reads: CASSPPTDSEYNEQFF. Here the CDR3 DNA reads TGTGCCAGCTCACCACCCACGGACAGCGAGTACAATGAGCAGTTCTTC. Together with reference TRBV18 and TRBJ2-1, the CDR3 gives the full variable domain: NAGVMQNPRHLVRRRGQEARLRCSPMKGHSHVYWYRQLPEEGLKFMVYLQKENIIDESGMPKERFSAEFPKEGPSILRIQQVVRGDSAAYFCASSPPTDSEYNEQFFGPGTRLTVL.

The chain joins TRBV4-2 to TRBJ2-3; 9 bases match TRBD2. Per germline, CDR1 LGHNA and CDR2 YNFKEQ. J was trimmed by 5 bases and V by 4 bases; bases with no gene match: 13. The CDR3 covers 17 residues. CDR3 sequence (DNA): TGTGCCAGCAGCCCCCAGATCGCGGGGGGGCCGGTAGATACGCAGTATTTT. Protein: CASSPQIAGGPVDTQYF.

The chain employs TRBV3-1 (or the pseudogene TRBV3-2) and TRBJ1-1; D not resolved. The CDR3 loop spans 15 amino acids. From germline, CDR1 is LGHDT and CDR2 YNNKEL (reference sequence). The V and J ends lost 2 bases and 0 bases respectively, with 10 bases between them. The CDR3 region is CASSQIGGVNTEAFF. The CDR3 coding sequence is TGTGCCAGCAGCCAAATAGGCGGAGTGAACACTGAAGCTTTCTTT.

The V and J genes are TRBV9 and TRBJ2-3; 12 bases match TRBD2. V dropped 0 bases and J dropped 4; count of bases not matched to a gene: 9. Germline V CDR1 and CDR2: SGDLS, YYNGEE. The length of the CDR3 is 18 residues. CDR3 coding DNA: TGTGCCAGCAGCGTAGACTCCGGGACTAGCGGGCATGCAGATACGCAGTATTTT. This translates into CASSVDSGTSGHADTQYF.

This clone was detected once. This CDR3 reads CASSLVGMRYF. The CDR3 DNA is TGTGCCAGCAGCTTAGTGGGCATGCGGTACTTC. This chain uses TRBV7-2 with TRBJ2-7; D is unresolved. Per germline, CDR1 SGHTA and CDR2 FQGNSA. CDR3 length equals 11 residues. The V and J ends lost 1 base and 12 bases respectively, with 10 bases between them.

The chain uses TRBV19 and TRBJ2-7, with TRBD2 identical over 14 bases. J gave up 5 bases and V 3 bases, and 9 bases lay outside the gene matches. CDR3 length: 17 residues. The V gene's germline CDR1 is LNHDA and CDR2 SQIVND (reference sequence). CDR3 protein: CASSMGLAGARFDEQYF. CDR3 bases: TGTGCCAGTAGTATGGGACTAGCGGGAGCGCGTTTCGACGAGCAGTACTTC.